One sample yielded the 17 T cell receptor beta chains listed below, sequenced in a study of early T cells in non-severe SARS-CoV-2 infection. TCRdb reprocessed the 5' RACE reads via MiXCR and lists one record per CDR3 protein. This table has tens of thousands of distinct CDR3 sequences, about 12% appearing once. The specimen sequenced was whole blood. These receptor sequences come from an adult who was a healthcare worker with PCR-confirmed SARS-CoV-2 infection or an uninfected control (not recorded which).

The genes are TRBV10-3 and TRBJ1-4; a weak D match, TRBD1 (6 bases). Germline CDR1 and CDR2: ENHRY and SYGVKD. V dropped 5 bases and J dropped 3 bases, with 10 bases sitting between them. This CDR3 has 14 residues. The CDR3: CAISRGAANEKLFF. Written as DNA, the CDR3 is TGTGCCATCAGTCGGGGGGCGGCTAATGAAAAACTGTTTTTT.

CDR3 in DNA: TGTGCCAGCAGTCCCAAAACCCCGGGCCGGCCGGGCTACAATGAGCAGTTCTTC. Translated, it gives CASSPKTPGRPGYNEQFF. The J gene is TRBJ2-1, the V gene TRBV12-3 or TRBV12-4; D remains unclear. The V end was cut by 5 bases, the J end by 3 bases, with 23 bases between. The CDR3 covers 18 residues.

Only a few counts were recorded for this clonotype. The gene calls are TRBV6-6 and TRBJ2-7, with 9 nucleotides matching TRBD2. After removal of 10 bases from V and 3 bases from J, the junction contained 10 bases not matched to a gene. In germline, CDR1 is MNHNY, CDR2 SVGAGI (reference sequence). This CDR3 has 14 residues. CDR3 nucleotides: TGTGCCACCTCCCCTAGCGGGATTCTCTACGAGCAGTACTTC. Its protein is CATSPSGILYEQYF.

This clonotype appeared a few times. The rearrangement links TRBV19 to TRBJ1-4; D uncertain. The CDR3 length is 14 residues. V lost 3 bases and J lost 5, with 10 bases in between. CDR1 is LNHDA, CDR2 SQIVND, per germline (reference sequence). The CDR3 DNA reads TGTGCCAGTAGTATCCGGGTTATCAATGAAAAACTGTTTTTT. It encodes CASSIRVINEKLFF.

This clonotype was observed many times. CDR3: CASSPRTGSSYEQYF. The CDR3 coding sequence is TGTGCCAGCTCACCTCGGACAGGAAGCTCCTACGAGCAGTACTTC. The V and J genes are TRBV18 and TRBJ2-7; 7 positions agree with TRBD1. CDR1 is KGHSH, CDR2 LQKENI, per germline. There are 15 residues in the CDR3. V lost 3 bases to trimming and J lost 0 bases; unmatched junction nucleotides: 5. Full variable domain (outside the CDR3, taken from reference TRBV18 and TRBJ2-7): NAGVMQNPRHLVRRRGQEARLRCSPMKGHSHVYWYRQLPEEGLKFMVYLQKENIIDESGMPKERFSAEFPKEGPSILRIQQVVRGDSAAYFCASSPRTGSSYEQYFGPGTRLTVT.

The chain has TRBV18 and TRBJ1-1, with D uncertain. CDR1 is KGHSH, CDR2 LQKENI, per germline. Between the trimmed V and J ends, which lost 6 bases and 5 bases, there was a span of 16 bases. The CDR3 spans 14 residues. DNA for the CDR3: TGTGCCAGCTCGCCCGGACCCAGTGGGACTGAAGCTTTCTTT. Amino acid sequence: CASSPGPSGTEAFF.

The chain employs TRBV2 and TRBJ1-1; no definite D call. The V end lost 10 bases, the J end lost 0 bases, and 15 bases lay between the germline ends. The CDR3 extends over 14 amino acids. Germline loops: CDR1 SNHLY, CDR2 FYNNEI. CDR3 sequence (DNA): TGTGCCACTCGAAAGTCGGGTATGAACACTGAAGCTTTCTTT. This codes for CATRKSGMNTEAFF.

This rearrangement joins TRBV20-1 to TRBJ2-1, with 8 bases matching TRBD2. V was clipped by 4 bases and J by 2 bases; unmatched bases: 10. The CDR3 is made up of 16 amino acids. The germline CDR1 and CDR2 sequences are DFQATT and SNEGSKA (reference sequence). This CDR3 is CSAKGLAQLAYNEQFF. DNA for the CDR3: TGCAGTGCTAAAGGACTAGCCCAACTCGCCTACAATGAGCAGTTCTTC.

As for this clonotype: Just one base apart from a much larger clone, this may be a read error. The chain combines TRBV24-1 with TRBJ2-3; maybe TRBD2 (6 bases). The V gene's germline CDR1 is KGHDR and CDR2 SFDVKD. The CDR3 has 15 residues. With 2 bases removed from V and 3 bases from J, the gap between germline ends came to 11 bases. Here the CDR3 DNA reads TGTGCCACCAGTGATTCGGGGAGGAATACAGATACGCAGTATTTT. Protein product: CATSDSGRNTDTQYF.

The chain uses TRBV20-1 and TRBJ2-1; TRBD2 matches 9 bases. The CDR3 runs 16 residues. CDR1 DFQATT and CDR2 SNEGSKA come from the germline V gene (reference sequence). After removal of 6 bases from V and 5 bases from J, the junction contained 14 bases not matched to a gene. CDR3 loop: CSATTSGRTYNNEQFF. In nucleotides, the CDR3 is TGCAGTGCAACGACTAGCGGACGAACTTATAACAATGAGCAGTTCTTC.

The V and J genes are TRBV3-1 and TRBJ2-1, with D possibly TRBD2 on 7 matching bases. Germline V lookup: CDR1 LGHDT, CDR2 YNNKEL (reference sequence). Trimming took 4 bases from V and 7 from J, leaving 17 bases between them. The CDR3 is 15 amino acids. The CDR3, as DNA: TGTGCCAGCAGCCGCGGAGGGGGGGCAAGGAATGAGCAGTTCTTC. Encoded protein: CASSRGGGARNEQFF.

The genes are TRBV9 and TRBJ2-4; D perhaps matches TRBD2 (6 bases). In germline, CDR1 is SGDLS, CDR2 YYNGEE. CDR3 length equals 14 residues. The V end was cut by 3 bases, the J end by 7 bases, with 14 bases between. The CDR3 DNA reads as TGTGCCAGCAGCGATAACTTAGGGACTAACATTCAGTACTTC. As protein: CASSDNLGTNIQYF.

This clonotype was picked up many times. This chain uses TRBV7-9 with TRBJ2-6; D gene ambiguous. This CDR3 is built from 21 residues. Germline assignment: CDR1 SEHNR and CDR2 FQNEAQ (reference sequence). Trimming took off 0 bases at V and 0 bases at J, with 21 bases between the two ends. CDR3 coding DNA: TGTGCCAGCAGCTTAGCCCCTGGGGTCTCTTCCTTCTACTCTGGGGCCAACGTCCTGACTTTC. Amino acids: CASSLAPGVSSFYSGANVLTF.

This clonotype was observed a handful of times. At one boundary the junction diverges from the germline segment, which might be a read error. The rearrangement joins TRBV18 to TRBJ1-1; no firm D call. In germline, CDR1 is KGHSH, CDR2 LQKENI. The CDR3 runs to 12 residues. The CDR3 here is CASSPNLGEAFF. CDR3 bases: TGTGCCAGTTCACCTAATTTGGGTGAAGCTTTCTTT.

This clonotype has a count of ten or more. V is TRBV20-1 and J is TRBJ2-2; 7 nucleotides match TRBD1. Germline V gene sequence: CDR1 DFQATT, CDR2 SNEGSKA (reference sequence). The V and J ends lost 4 bases and 7 bases, in that order; junction bases with no gene match: 9. This CDR3 region has 14 residues. The CDR3 here is CSAKVGWDSGELFF. CDR3 coding DNA: TGCAGTGCTAAGGTTGGATGGGACAGCGGGGAGCTGTTTTTT.

Ten or more counts support this clonotype. The chain combines TRBV20-1 with TRBJ2-1, with 8 nucleotides matching TRBD2. From germline, CDR1 is DFQATT and CDR2 SNEGSKA (reference sequence). This CDR3 spans 14 amino acids. The CDR3 is CSPLVAGGGNEQFF. In DNA form, the CDR3 reads TGCTCTCCATTAGTGGCGGGAGGAGGCAATGAGCAGTTCTTC.

This clonotype has at least ten counts. The gene calls are TRBV7-7 and TRBJ2-5, with D unclear. There are 13 residues in the CDR3. V was trimmed by 0 bases and J by 2 bases, leaving 4 bases between them. The germline CDR1 and CDR2 sequences are SSHAT and FNYEAQ (reference sequence). The CDR3 loop reads CASSLARQETQYF. The CDR3 nucleotides read TGTGCCAGCAGCTTAGCCCGACAAGAGACCCAGTACTTC.